Below, 31 T cell receptor beta chains from the same sample are listed, as sequenced in a study of T cell responses to AZD1222 COVID-19 vaccine (TCRdb year 2021). The meaning of the sample's time point label: baseline before first vaccination. The protocol used for the library was the immunoSEQ multiplex PCR assay. Here the immuneACCESS table is served through TCRdb, limited to in-frame sequences with V and J called. Missing clones are a known gap in these copies; in checked studies unresolved V genes cover under half, and the rest lacks a known reason. The sample includes over 150,000 clones, with about nine tenths observed a single time. The ten most abundant clones make up about 1.6% of the sample. Sequenced material: peripheral blood, taken on day 0 of AZD1222 vaccination. Receptors were obtained from an adult in good health.

The rearrangement joins TRBV18 to TRBJ2-5, with a weak D call TRBD1 (6 bases). Germline lookup yields CDR1 KGHSH and CDR2 LQKENI. Trimming cost V 1 base and J 4 bases, with 13 bases left between them. The CDR3 runs to 15 residues. This chain's CDR3 is CASSPRVAQGETQYF. CDR3 coding DNA: TGTGCCAGCTCACCACGGGTTGCACAGGGAGAGACCCAGTACTTC.

The V gene is TRBV28, the J gene TRBJ1-2, with 8 bases identical to TRBD1. The CDR3 extends over 14 amino acids. Germline loops: CDR1 MDHEN, CDR2 SYDVKM. The V gene end was trimmed by 3 bases and the J gene end by 9 bases; junction bases not matched to a gene: 9. The CDR3 protein is CASSFITGGGSYTF. As DNA, the CDR3 is TGTGCCAGCAGTTTTATTACAGGGGGGGGAAGCTACACCTTC.

The chain links TRBV3-1 (or the pseudogene TRBV3-2) to TRBJ2-6; D perhaps matches TRBD2 (6 bases). CDR3 size: 16 residues. Germline loops: CDR1 LGHDT, CDR2 YNNKEL (reference sequence). V dropped 0 bases and J dropped 3 bases, with 9 bases sitting between them. The CDR3 sequence is CASSQDPGVGANVLTF. The CDR3 coding sequence is TGTGCCAGCAGCCAAGACCCGGGGGTTGGGGCCAACGTCCTGACTTTC.

J is TRBJ1-1 and V is TRBV6-5, with D tentatively TRBD1 (6 bases). Trimming removed 4 bases from V and 4 bases from J, with 13 bases in between. This CDR3 region has 14 residues. Germline-derived CDR1 and CDR2 are MNHEY and SVGAGI. This CDR3 reads CASSFSTGSTEAFF. The CDR3 DNA sequence: TGTGCCAGCAGTTTCTCGACAGGTAGCACTGAAGCTTTCTTT.

This clone was observed once. The same CDR3 arises from other DNA sequences in this sample as well. The CDR3: CASSEYTEAFF. CDR3 nucleotide sequence: TGTGCCAGCAGTGAGTACACTGAAGCTTTCTTT. The chain couples TRBV2 to TRBJ1-1; D is ambiguous. The CDR3 totals 11 residues. The V gene lost 3 bases and the J gene lost 3 bases, with 2 bases spanning the gap. CDR1 is SNHLY and CDR2 is FYNNEI in the germline V gene.

The V call is TRBV19, the J call TRBJ1-4; D not certain. V was clipped by 5 bases and J by 5 bases, with 9 bases between them. This CDR3 contains 13 residues. Germline lookup yields CDR1 LNHDA and CDR2 SQIVND (reference sequence). CDR3 region: CASSPRANEKLFF. The CDR3 DNA is TGTGCCAGTAGTCCACGGGCGAATGAAAAACTGTTTTTT. Combining the CDR3 with reference TRBV19 and TRBJ1-4 gives the whole variable domain DGGITQSPKYLFRKEGQNVTLSCEQNLNHDAMYWYRQDPGQGLRLIYYSQIVNDFQKGDIAEGYSVSREKKESFPLTVTSAQKNPTAFYLCASSPRANEKLFFGSGTQLSVL.

This clone was detected only a few times. CDR3 nucleotides: TGTGCCAGCAGCTTGTCCCTGCCACAGGGGACCCCTACAGATACGCAGTATTTT. This encodes CASSLSLPQGTPTDTQYF. This chain joins TRBV5-8 and TRBJ2-3; 7 positions agree with TRBD1. The CDR3 contains 18 residues. Trimming cost V 1 base and J 3 bases; bases outside gene matches: 14. Germline V CDR1 and CDR2: SGHTS, YDEGEE.

This chain links TRBV19 with TRBJ2-7; D is tentatively TRBD1 or TRBD2 (6 bases each). Trimming pared 7 bases from V and 0 bases from J, leaving 13 bases between. The CDR3 runs 14 residues. From germline, CDR1 is LNHDA and CDR2 SQIVND (reference sequence). CDR3 DNA sequence: TGTGCCAGTACGCCGGGGGCCGGCTCCTACGAGCAGTACTTC. Its translation: CASTPGAGSYEQYF.

The V and J genes are TRBV18 and TRBJ1-5, with unresolved D. The CDR3 length is 15 residues. Germline V gene sequence: CDR1 KGHSH, CDR2 LQKENI. Trimming shortened V by 3 bases and J by 3 bases, and 12 bases separated the two germline ends. The CDR3 nucleotides read TGTGCCAGCTCACCTAGAGGAGATTCCAATCAGCCCCAGCATTTT. Amino acid sequence: CASSPRGDSNQPQHF.

V usage is TRBV5-8 and J usage is TRBJ1-2, with no clear D. Per germline, CDR1 SGHTS and CDR2 YDEGEE. This CDR3 has 13 residues. The V end was cut by 0 bases, the J end by 4 bases, with 7 bases between. DNA of the CDR3: TGTGCCAGCAGCTTGGATCCAACCTATGGCTACACCTTC. Its protein is CASSLDPTYGYTF.

J is TRBJ2-7 and V is TRBV28; 10 bases match TRBD1. The CDR3 has 14 residues. The ends lost 5 bases at V and 6 bases at J; junction bases unmatched: 7. Germline V CDR1 and CDR2: MDHEN, SYDVKM. The CDR3, as DNA: TGTGCCAGCAGTCCCGGGACAGGGGTCCGCGAGCAGTACTTC. Translated: CASSPGTGVREQYF.

This clone occurred once. The genes are TRBV4-3 and TRBJ2-2; D uncertain. Germline values: CDR1 LGHNA, CDR2 YSLEER. CDR3 length: 15 residues. V gave up 8 bases and J gave up 1 base, with 14 bases separating them. CDR3 amino acids: CASGYSALNTGELFF. In DNA, the CDR3 is TGCGCCAGCGGATACAGTGCTTTGAACACCGGGGAGCTGTTTTTT.

CDR3 loop: CASSPFLAGGQEEQFF. The CDR3 nucleotides read TGCGCCAGCAGCCCGTTCCTAGCGGGGGGCCAGGAGGAGCAGTTCTTC. The V and J genes are TRBV4-1 and TRBJ2-1; 11 bases are a match to TRBD2. CDR3 length: 16 amino acids. Germline V lookup: CDR1 MGHRA, CDR2 YSYEKL. The J segment lost 10 bases and the V segment lost 4 bases, leaving 12 bases of the junction unmatched.

The gene calls are TRBV23-1 and TRBJ1-5, with D possibly TRBD1 on 5 matching bases. TRBV23-1 is annotated as an ORF whose role is uncertain. Trimming took off 1 base at V and 0 bases at J, with 7 bases between the two ends. The CDR3 has 15 residues. CDR3 sequence: CASSQWGHSNQPQHF. The CDR3 DNA sequence: TGCGCCAGCAGTCAATGGGGCCATAGCAATCAGCCCCAGCATTTT.

V usage is TRBV19 and J usage is TRBJ1-2, with D unresolved. The CDR3 covers 15 residues. Trimming removed 3 bases at V and 3 bases at J, with 14 bases between. The germline V gene encodes CDR1 LNHDA and CDR2 SQIVND (reference sequence). This CDR3 is CASSIPRQVHYGYTF. In DNA form, the CDR3 reads TGTGCCAGTAGTATCCCCCGCCAGGTTCACTATGGCTACACCTTC.

This sequence joins TRBV3-1 (or the pseudogene TRBV3-2) and TRBJ1-5; a possible D gene is TRBD1 (5 bases). Trimming left V 2 bases short and J 3 bases short, with 8 bases between. CDR1 is LGHDT, CDR2 YNNKEL, per germline (reference sequence). CDR3 length: 14 amino acids. Written as DNA, the CDR3 is TGTGCCAGCAGCCAACCCGGACACAATCAGCCCCAGCATTTT. It yields the protein CASSQPGHNQPQHF.

The rearrangement links TRBV3-1 (or the pseudogene TRBV3-2) to TRBJ1-3, with TRBD1 matching over 7 bases. Trimming removed 3 bases from V and 7 bases from J; junction bases left unmatched: 3. CDR1 is LGHDT and CDR2 is YNNKEL in the germline V gene (reference sequence). The CDR3 loop spans 13 amino acids. The CDR3 DNA sequence: TGTGCCAGCAGCCAGCAGGGGGGGAACACCATATATTTT. Translation: CASSQQGGNTIYF.

The V and J genes are TRBV10-3 and TRBJ1-1; possibly TRBD1 for D (6 bases). This CDR3 is 13 amino acids long. Trimming pared 7 bases from V and 1 base from J, leaving 10 bases between. Germline V CDR1 and CDR2: ENHRY, SYGVKD. The CDR3 DNA sequence: TGTGCCATCAACCGACAGGAGAACACTGAAGCTTTCTTT. Translated: CAINRQENTEAFF.

This clone appeared a single time. The J gene is TRBJ2-6, the V gene TRBV19; D remains unclear. This CDR3 comprises 13 residues. The germline CDR1 and CDR2 sequences are LNHDA and SQIVND (reference sequence). The V end was cut by 7 bases, the J end by 2 bases, with 6 bases between. The CDR3 DNA follows: TGTGCCAGTAAAGAGGCTGGGGCCAACGTCCTGACTTTC. Translating it yields CASKEAGANVLTF. Drawing the rest from reference TRBV19 and TRBJ2-6, the complete variable domain is DGGITQSPKYLFRKEGQNVTLSCEQNLNHDAMYWYRQDPGQGLRLIYYSQIVNDFQKGDIAEGYSVSREKKESFPLTVTSAQKNPTAFYLCASKEAGANVLTFGAGSRLTVL.

The chain uses TRBV19 and TRBJ1-4, with TRBD1 as a possible D gene (5 bases). Trimming stripped 7 bases from V and 8 bases from J, with 17 bases between. Germline CDR1 is LNHDA and CDR2 is SQIVND (reference sequence). The CDR3 sequence is 14 residues long. The CDR3 sequence: CASTGHGKEEKLFF. CDR3 sequence (DNA): TGTGCCAGTACCGGACACGGGAAGGAAGAAAAACTGTTTTTT.

The chain carries TRBV2 and TRBJ2-5; D gene uncertain. This CDR3 is built from 15 residues. Looked up from germline, CDR1 is SNHLY and CDR2 is FYNNEI. The V end lost 1 base, the J end lost 1 base, and 10 bases lay between the germline ends. The CDR3 region has the DNA TGTGCCAGCAGTGAAGTTCACGGATTCCAAGAGACCCAGTACTTC. The encoded protein is CASSEVHGFQETQYF.

The J gene is TRBJ2-1, the V gene TRBV20-1; D is ambiguous. Trimming shortened V by 4 bases and J by 7 bases, and 5 bases separated the two germline ends. CDR3 length equals 10 residues. Germline CDR1 reads DFQATT; CDR2 reads SNEGSKA (reference sequence). CDR3 sequence (DNA): TGCAGTGCTACACGGAATGAGCAGTTCTTC. This sequence encodes CSATRNEQFF.

The chain couples TRBV14 to TRBJ2-7; D gene ambiguous. The V end was cut by 0 bases, the J end by 0 bases, with 12 bases between. The CDR3 is 16 amino acids. Germline loops: CDR1 SGHDN, CDR2 FVKESK. CDR3 sequence reads: CASSQDPSRSSYEQYF. The DNA for the CDR3 is TGTGCCAGCAGCCAAGATCCAAGCCGGAGCTCCTACGAGCAGTACTTC.

The chain couples TRBV2 to TRBJ1-2; TRBD1 is a possible D gene (6 bases). The V gene lost 6 bases and the J gene lost 0 bases, with 11 bases spanning the gap. This CDR3 spans 14 amino acids. The germline gives CDR1 SNHLY, CDR2 FYNNEI. CDR3 sequence reads: CASSPEGANYGYTF. DNA for the CDR3: TGTGCCAGCAGCCCTGAGGGGGCTAACTATGGCTACACCTTC.

The rearrangement uses TRBV11-3 and TRBJ2-1; D might be TRBD1 or TRBD2, each matching 6 bases. The germline V and J ends were trimmed by 2 bases and 7 bases, with 15 bases remaining between them. CDR1 SGHNT and CDR2 YENEEA come from the germline V gene. The CDR3 consists of 15 residues. The CDR3 region has the DNA TGTGCCAGCAGCTTACGGGAGACAGGACATAATGAGCAGTTCTTC. Residues: CASSLRETGHNEQFF.

The V gene is TRBV7-2, the J gene TRBJ2-6; D may be TRBD1 (5 bases). Trimming took off 5 bases at V and 0 bases at J, with 17 bases between the two ends. The CDR3 length is 18 residues. The germline CDR1 and CDR2 sequences are SGHTA and FQGNSA. The CDR3 DNA follows: TGTGCCAGCAGCCATTACGCCCAGGGTGTCTCTGGGGCCAACGTCCTGACTTTC. This gives the protein CASSHYAQGVSGANVLTF.

This chain joins TRBV19 and TRBJ2-1, with 11 bases that match TRBD2. CDR3 length: 15 amino acids. Trimming removed 3 bases from V and 6 bases from J; junction bases left unmatched: 4. Per germline, CDR1 LNHDA and CDR2 SQIVND (reference sequence). CDR3 coding DNA: TGTGCCAGTAGTATGCTAGCGGGGGGTCTCAATGAGCAGTTCTTC. Translated: CASSMLAGGLNEQFF.

This chain joins TRBV27 and TRBJ1-5; D remains ambiguous. Germline CDR1 is MNHEY and CDR2 is SMNVEV (reference sequence). This CDR3 is built from 15 residues. V was trimmed by 5 bases and J by 4 bases, leaving 15 bases between them. CDR3 nucleotide sequence: TGTGCCAGCAGTCCGACCCTTGCATGGAATCAGCCCCAGCATTTT. This translates into CASSPTLAWNQPQHF.

The chain is built from TRBV5-4 and TRBJ2-7; D is perhaps TRBD1 or TRBD2 (5 bases each). Trimming shortened V by 3 bases and J by 5 bases, and 15 bases separated the two germline ends. Per the germline V gene, CDR1 is SGHNT and CDR2 is YYREEE (reference sequence). This CDR3 has 14 residues. CDR3 DNA: TGTGCCAGCAGCTATGGGACGGAGGTCGACGAGCAGTACTTC. This encodes CASSYGTEVDEQYF.

The chain joins TRBV4-1 to TRBJ2-1; 7 bases line up with TRBD2. CDR1 MGHRA and CDR2 YSYEKL come from the germline V gene. Germline trimming cut 1 base from V and 0 bases from J; bases unmatched to any gene: 21. The CDR3 has 22 amino acids. CDR3 DNA sequence: TGCGCCAGCAGCCAAGTGGTGGCGCTTAGTTTTCGTGCGGGGGACTCCTACAATGAGCAGTTCTTC. Its translation: CASSQVVALSFRAGDSYNEQFF.

The chain couples TRBV19 to TRBJ1-4, with TRBD1 matching 8 bases. The CDR3 has 15 residues. The V segment lost 5 bases and the J segment 5 bases; nucleotides outside the gene matches: 7. CDR1 is LNHDA, CDR2 SQIVND, per germline (reference sequence). The CDR3 DNA reads as TGTGCCAGTAGTCGGACTTGGGACAGGAATGAAAAACTGTTTTTT. This encodes CASSRTWDRNEKLFF. Supplemented by reference TRBV19 and TRBJ1-4, the full variable domain reads DGGITQSPKYLFRKEGQNVTLSCEQNLNHDAMYWYRQDPGQGLRLIYYSQIVNDFQKGDIAEGYSVSREKKESFPLTVTSAQKNPTAFYLCASSRTWDRNEKLFFGSGTQLSVL.